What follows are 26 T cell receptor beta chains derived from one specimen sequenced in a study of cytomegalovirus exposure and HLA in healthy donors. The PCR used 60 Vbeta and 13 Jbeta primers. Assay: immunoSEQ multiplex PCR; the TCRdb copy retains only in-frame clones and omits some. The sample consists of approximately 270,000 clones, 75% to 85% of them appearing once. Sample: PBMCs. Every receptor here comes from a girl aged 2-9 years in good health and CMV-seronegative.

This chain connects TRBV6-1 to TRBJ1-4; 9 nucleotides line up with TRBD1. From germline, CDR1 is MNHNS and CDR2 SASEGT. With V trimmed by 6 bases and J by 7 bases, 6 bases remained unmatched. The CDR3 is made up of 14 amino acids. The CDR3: CASSAGTGSEKLFF. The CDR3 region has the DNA TGTGCCAGCAGCGCCGGGACAGGGAGTGAAAAACTGTTTTTT.

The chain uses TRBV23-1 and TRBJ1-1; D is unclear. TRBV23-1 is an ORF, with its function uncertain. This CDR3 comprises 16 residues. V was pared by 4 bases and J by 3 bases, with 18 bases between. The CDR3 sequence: CASSRVVGCQDTEAFF. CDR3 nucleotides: TGCGCCAGCAGTCGAGTTGTTGGTTGCCAGGACACTGAAGCTTTCTTT.

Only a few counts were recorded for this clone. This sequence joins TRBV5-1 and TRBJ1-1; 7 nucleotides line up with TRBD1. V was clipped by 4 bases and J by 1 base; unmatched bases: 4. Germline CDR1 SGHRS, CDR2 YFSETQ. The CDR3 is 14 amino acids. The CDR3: CASSAGQWNTEAFF. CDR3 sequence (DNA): TGCGCCAGCAGCGCGGGACAGTGGAACACTGAAGCTTTCTTT.

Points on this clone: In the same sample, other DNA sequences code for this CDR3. For the CDR3, the DNA is TGCGCCAGCAGCGGGGGGCAAGAGACCCAGTACTTC. Its translation: CASSGGQETQYF. The rearrangement uses TRBV5-1 and TRBJ2-5; the D gene is possibly TRBD2 (6 bases). CDR3 length: 12 amino acids. Germline-derived CDR1 and CDR2 are SGHRS and YFSETQ. The ends were cut back, 4 bases at V and 2 bases at J, with 6 bases in the middle.

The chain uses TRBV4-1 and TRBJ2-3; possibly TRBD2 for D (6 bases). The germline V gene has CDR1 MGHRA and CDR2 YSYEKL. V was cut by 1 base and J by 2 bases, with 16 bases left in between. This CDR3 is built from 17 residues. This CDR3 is CASSQGAGPDYTDTQYF. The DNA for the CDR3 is TGCGCCAGCAGCCAAGGGGCAGGGCCGGACTACACAGATACGCAGTATTTT.

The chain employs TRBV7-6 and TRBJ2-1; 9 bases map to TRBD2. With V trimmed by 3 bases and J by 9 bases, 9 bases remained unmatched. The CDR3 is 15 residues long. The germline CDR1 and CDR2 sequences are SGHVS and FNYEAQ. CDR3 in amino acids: CASSLSGTSYREQFF. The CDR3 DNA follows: TGTGCCAGCAGCTTGTCCGGGACTAGCTATCGTGAGCAGTTCTTC. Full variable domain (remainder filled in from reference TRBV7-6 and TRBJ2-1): GAGVSQSPRYKVTKRGQDVALRCDPISGHVSLYWYRQALGQGPEFLTYFNYEAQQDKSGLPNDRFSAERPEGSISTLTIQRTEQRDSAMYRCASSLSGTSYREQFFGPGTRLTVL.

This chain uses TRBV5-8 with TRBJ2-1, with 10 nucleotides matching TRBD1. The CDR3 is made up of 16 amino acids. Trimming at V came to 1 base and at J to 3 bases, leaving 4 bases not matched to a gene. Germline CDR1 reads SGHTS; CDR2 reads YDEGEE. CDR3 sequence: CASSLSGQGYYNEQFF. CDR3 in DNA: TGTGCCAGCAGCTTGTCGGGACAGGGGTACTACAATGAGCAGTTCTTC.

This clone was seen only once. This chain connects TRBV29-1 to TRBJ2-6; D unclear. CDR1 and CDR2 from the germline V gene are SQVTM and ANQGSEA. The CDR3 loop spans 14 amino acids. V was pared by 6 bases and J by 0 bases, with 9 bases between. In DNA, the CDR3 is TGCAGCGTCCAGGTGAACTCTGGGGCCAACGTCCTGACTTTC. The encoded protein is CSVQVNSGANVLTF.

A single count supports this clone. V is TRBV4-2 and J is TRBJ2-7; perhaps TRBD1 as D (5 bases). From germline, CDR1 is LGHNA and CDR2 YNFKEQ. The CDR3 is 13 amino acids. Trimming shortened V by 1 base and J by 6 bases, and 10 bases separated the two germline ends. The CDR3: CASSQARGGEQYF. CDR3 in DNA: TGTGCCAGCAGCCAAGCTAGGGGTGGCGAGCAGTACTTC.

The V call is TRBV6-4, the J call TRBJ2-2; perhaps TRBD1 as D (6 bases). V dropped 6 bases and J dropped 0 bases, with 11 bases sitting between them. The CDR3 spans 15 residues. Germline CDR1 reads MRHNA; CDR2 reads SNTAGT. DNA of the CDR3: TGTGCCAGCAGACGGACAGCTACGAACACCGGGGAGCTGTTTTTT. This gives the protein CASRRTATNTGELFF.

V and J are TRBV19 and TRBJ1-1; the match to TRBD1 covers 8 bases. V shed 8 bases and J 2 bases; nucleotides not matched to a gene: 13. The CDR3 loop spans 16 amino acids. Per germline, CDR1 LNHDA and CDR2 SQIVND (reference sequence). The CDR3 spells CASADYRGWKNTEAFF. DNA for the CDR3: TGTGCCAGTGCAGACTACAGGGGGTGGAAAAACACTGAAGCTTTCTTT.

The CDR3 protein is CAWSPPGTVISPLHF. Written as DNA, the CDR3 is TGTGCCTGGAGTCCCCCCGGGACAGTTATTTCACCCCTCCACTTT. The V call is TRBV30, the J call TRBJ1-6; TRBD1 matches at 7 bases. The CDR3 has 15 residues. V lost 2 bases to trimming and J lost 9 bases; unmatched junction nucleotides: 10. Germline loops: CDR1 GTSNPN, CDR2 SVGIG (reference sequence).

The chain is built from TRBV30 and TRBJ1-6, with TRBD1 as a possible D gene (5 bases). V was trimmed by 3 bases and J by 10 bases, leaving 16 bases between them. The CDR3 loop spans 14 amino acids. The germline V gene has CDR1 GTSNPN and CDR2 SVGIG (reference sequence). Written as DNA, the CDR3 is TGTGCCTGGAGCGCCAGGGCAGGAGAATCACCCCTCCACTTT. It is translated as CAWSARAGESPLHF.

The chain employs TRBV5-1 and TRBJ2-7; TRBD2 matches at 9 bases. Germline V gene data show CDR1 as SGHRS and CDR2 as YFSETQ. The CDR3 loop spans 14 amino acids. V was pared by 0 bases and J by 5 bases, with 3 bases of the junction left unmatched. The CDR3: CASSLEREEDEQYF. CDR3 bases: TGCGCCAGCAGCTTGGAGCGGGAGGAAGACGAGCAGTACTTC.

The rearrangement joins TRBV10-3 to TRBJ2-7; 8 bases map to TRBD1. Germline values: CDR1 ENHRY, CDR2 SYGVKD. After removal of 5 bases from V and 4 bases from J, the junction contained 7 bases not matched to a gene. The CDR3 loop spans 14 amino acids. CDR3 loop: CAISSGGASYEQYF. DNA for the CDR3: TGTGCCATCAGTTCAGGGGGCGCATCTTACGAGCAGTACTTC.

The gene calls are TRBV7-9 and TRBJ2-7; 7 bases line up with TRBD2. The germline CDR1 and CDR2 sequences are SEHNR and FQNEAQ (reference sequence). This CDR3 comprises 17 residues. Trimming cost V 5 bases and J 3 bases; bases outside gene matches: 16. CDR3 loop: CASSPRRMGGGVYEQYF. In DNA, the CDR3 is TGTGCCAGCAGCCCGCGTAGAATGGGTGGGGGGGTCTACGAGCAGTACTTC.

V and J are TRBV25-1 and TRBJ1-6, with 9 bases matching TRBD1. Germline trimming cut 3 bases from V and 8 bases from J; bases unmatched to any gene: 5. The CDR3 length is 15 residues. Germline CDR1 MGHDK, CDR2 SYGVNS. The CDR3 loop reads CASSEGDRAYSPLHF. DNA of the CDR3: TGTGCCAGCAGTGAGGGGGACAGGGCTTATTCACCCCTCCACTTT.

Here the CDR3 reads CATAPGGRGTEAFF. CDR3 nucleotide sequence: TGTGCCACCGCGCCAGGCGGCCGGGGCACTGAAGCTTTCTTT. V is TRBV27 and J is TRBJ1-1; D remains unclear. Trimming stripped 10 bases from V and 4 bases from J, with 19 bases between. Germline values: CDR1 MNHEY, CDR2 SMNVEV (reference sequence). The CDR3 has 14 residues.

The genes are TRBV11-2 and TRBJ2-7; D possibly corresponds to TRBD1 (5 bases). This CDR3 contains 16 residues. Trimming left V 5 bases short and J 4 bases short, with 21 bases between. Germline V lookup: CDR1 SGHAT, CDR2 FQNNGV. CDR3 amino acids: CASSATMGQMGYEQYF. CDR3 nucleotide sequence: TGTGCCAGCAGCGCTACTATGGGGCAGATGGGTTACGAGCAGTACTTC.

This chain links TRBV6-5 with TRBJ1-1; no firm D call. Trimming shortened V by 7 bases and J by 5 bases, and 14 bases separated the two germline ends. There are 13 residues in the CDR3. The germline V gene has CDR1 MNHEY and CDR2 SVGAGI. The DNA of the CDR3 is TGTGCCAGCACCAACGGGATCGGGACTGAAGCTTTCTTT. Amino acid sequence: CASTNGIGTEAFF.

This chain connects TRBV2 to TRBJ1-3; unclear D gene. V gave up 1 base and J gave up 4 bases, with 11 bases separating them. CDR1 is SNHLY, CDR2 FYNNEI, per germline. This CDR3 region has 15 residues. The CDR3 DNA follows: TGTGCCAGCAGTGAAGAGAACTACCCCGGAAACACCATATATTTT. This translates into CASSEENYPGNTIYF.

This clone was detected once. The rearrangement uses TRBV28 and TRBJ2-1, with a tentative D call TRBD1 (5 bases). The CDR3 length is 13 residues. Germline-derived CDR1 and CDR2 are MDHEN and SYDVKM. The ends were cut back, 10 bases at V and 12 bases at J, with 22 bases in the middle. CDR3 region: CATWGPLAAWQFF. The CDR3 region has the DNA TGTGCCACCTGGGGCCCTTTAGCCGCCTGGCAGTTCTTC.

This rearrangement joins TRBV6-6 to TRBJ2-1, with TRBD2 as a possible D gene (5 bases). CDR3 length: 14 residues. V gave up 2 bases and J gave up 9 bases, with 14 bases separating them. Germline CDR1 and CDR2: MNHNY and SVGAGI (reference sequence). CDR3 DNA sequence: TGTGCCAGCAGTTACACTAGGGATTACGGTGAGCAGTTCTTC. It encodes CASSYTRDYGEQFF.

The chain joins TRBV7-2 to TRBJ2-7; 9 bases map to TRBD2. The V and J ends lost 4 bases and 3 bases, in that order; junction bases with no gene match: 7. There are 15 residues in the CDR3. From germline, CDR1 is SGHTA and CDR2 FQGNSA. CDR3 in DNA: TGTGCCAGCAGCTGGGAGACTAGCGGAGTCTACGAGCAGTACTTC. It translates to CASSWETSGVYEQYF. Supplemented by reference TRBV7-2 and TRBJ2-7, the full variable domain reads GAGVSQSPSNKVTEKGKDVELRCDPISGHTALYWYRQSLGQGLEFLIYFQGNSAPDKSGLPSDRFSAERTGGSVSTLTIQRTQQEDSAVYLCASSWETSGVYEQYFGPGTRLTVT.

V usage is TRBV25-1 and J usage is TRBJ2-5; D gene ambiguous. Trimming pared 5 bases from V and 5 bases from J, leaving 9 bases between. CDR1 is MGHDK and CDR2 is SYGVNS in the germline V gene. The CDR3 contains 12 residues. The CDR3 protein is CASSNLRETQYF. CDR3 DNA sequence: TGTGCCAGCAGTAACCTACGGGAGACCCAGTACTTC.

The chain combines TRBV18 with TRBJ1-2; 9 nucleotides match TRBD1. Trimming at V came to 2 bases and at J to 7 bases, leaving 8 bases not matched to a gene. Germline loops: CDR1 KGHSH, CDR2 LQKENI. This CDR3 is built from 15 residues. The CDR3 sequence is CASSPVYRGRGGYTF. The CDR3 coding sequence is TGTGCCAGCTCACCAGTGTACAGGGGGCGAGGTGGCTACACCTTC.